The source of this TCR beta chain is a study of T cell responses to AZD1222 COVID-19 vaccine (dated by TCRdb to the early 2020s). With regard to the full study: AZD1222 recipients whose second dose came at about 4 weeks and those whose second dose came at about 12 weeks were combined into one group, since spike-specific TCR depth and breadth did not differ between the two schedules. Trial participants were enrolled by age into subgroups of 18-55, 56-69 and 70-plus years, and around 150, 29 and 61 TCR-sequenced participants, respectively, were included in these subgroups. TCR sequencing covered fewer than 250 trial participants: 207 given two doses of AZD1222 and approximately 26 given two doses of MenACWY control vaccine. General study outcomes and caveats: Reportedly, almost half of the unique spike-specific TCRs recognized epitopes lying outside the regions that are mutated in the B.1.351 and B.1.1.7 variants. Because no day 14 peak-response samples were available, the repertoires could be characterized only after the peak T cell response. In the small 56-69-year group, the increase in depth fell short of significance, most likely because of low power. Most participants were white British and females outnumbered males, and the authors suggested that clonal diversity may have been underestimated. A significant rise in spike-specific TCR breadth and depth was observed after two AZD1222 doses relative to day 0 and relative to MenACWY recipients. Conclusions about previously exposed vaccinees are limited because only five to seven AZD1222 recipients were SARS-CoV-2 seropositive at baseline. Vaccine-associated CD4 TCRs spanned the whole spike protein, with dominant responses in regions 160-218 and 743-854.

The CDR3 regions of human TCRbeta chains were analyzed by immunosequencing. In the authors' own workflow: TCRs in the repertoires were compared against a reference library of SARS-CoV-2-specific TCRs that had been generated with the MIRA antigen-specificity platform. Breadth was defined as the fraction of unique TCRs that were SARS-CoV-2-associated, and depth was defined as the fraction of total T cells that were SARS-CoV-2-associated. Using the MIRA data, every spike-specific TCR was mapped to the spike region that the TCR reacted to and assigned to either a CD4 or a CD8 class. Log10-transformed breadth and depth values were compared by one-way ANOVA with Sidak's multiple comparisons tests. TCRdb holds this immuneACCESS table with in-frame rearrangements only. Some clones are missing; in checked studies, unresolved V genes explain under half, and the rest has no known cause. V and J calls and clone size are those listed in that table; D and trimming were worked out from the DNA. This sample holds about 110,000 clones; about nine tenths were observed only once. In total, the top ten clones hold approximately 5.5% of the sample.

The count of this clone is one. Its target antigen remains unknown. No base-level quality is on record; no much larger clone is a single base apart. The sample's time point label is to be understood as: baseline before first vaccination. The vaccinee samples were drawn from two UK trials, COV001 and COV002, one of which was a single-blind randomized controlled phase 2/3 trial testing AZD1222 (ChAdOx1 nCoV-19) in healthy adults. Trial participant PBMC samples were collected at day 0 and day 28 after the second dose for TCRbeta chain sequencing. The CDR3 measures 13 amino acids from cysteine to phenylalanine. Kept here is only the CDR3 DNA, which spans 39 bases and is read in frame from base 1. The trim is 4 bases for V and 5 bases for J, with a gap of 11 bases between the germline ends. For CDR1 and CDR2, the germline V gene (reference sequence) lists MNHEY and SMNVEV.

The receptor's source is an adult in good health. Here the chain combines TRBV27 and TRBJ1-2, with no confidently assigned D gene. Sequencing used peripheral blood, obtained on day 0 of AZD1222 vaccination. CDR3 region: CASSSHLGYGYTF. The sequence in DNA is TGTGCCAGCAGTTCCCACCTCGGTTATGGCTACACCTTC.